In this sample, the clone carrying this TCR beta chain turned up a few times. Its target is not known. This entry belongs to a study of T cell repertoires in cytomegalovirus infection. Overall study context: Both recently identified HLA-C-restricted and well-studied HLA-B-restricted CMV epitopes were used in the study. Matching HLA type, along with CMV infection, was indicated by public TCR beta signatures.

One entry per CDR3 protein results from TCRdb running MiXCR on the reads. Among around 770,000 distinct CDR3 sequences listed, about 29% were seen once. The CDR3 is 11 residues long. Germline V CDR1 and CDR2: SGHAT, FQNNGV. V lost 5 bases, J lost 16 bases, and 12 bases lay in between. The receptor comes from a human donor in good health (CMV status not recorded). Some clones in this sample may be carry-over from other donors' samples. Sample: cultured CD8+ T cells from PBMCs, taken from culture after CMV antigen stimulation. V usage is TRBV11-2 and J usage is TRBJ1-6; D remains ambiguous. The CDR3 spells CASSQSTQLHF. The CDR3 DNA reads as TGTGCCAGCAGCCAATCGACTCAACTCCACTTT.